In its sample, the clone carrying this TCR beta chain was seen a few times. No antigen is known for it. The ends were cut back, 6 bases at V and 4 bases at J, with 22 bases in the middle. The CDR3 loop spans 16 amino acids. In germline, CDR1 is DFQATT, CDR2 SNEGSKA (reference sequence). TCRdb re-derived calls from the reads in MiXCR, one entry per CDR3 protein. The sample shows 200,000 to 250,000 distinct CDR3 sequences, roughly 6.5% of them seen only once. This record comes from a study of T cell repertoires in cytomegalovirus infection. Broader study findings: In two of eight donors, the top clonotype was HLA-C-restricted CMV-specific. Of the TCR beta families, the public ones yielded a cumulative frequency that identified carriers of CMV plus the relevant HLA.

The sequence derives from a human donor in good health (CMV status not recorded). Some clones in this sample may be carry-over from other donors' samples. This rearrangement joins TRBV20-1 to TRBJ2-1, with D possibly TRBD2 on 5 matching bases. The sequencing input was PBMCs. In DNA form, the CDR3 reads TGCAGTGCCATACATCCCGGCGGACTTTCATACAATGAGCAGTTCTTC. Protein sequence: CSAIHPGGLSYNEQFF.